This T cell receptor (beta chain) derives from a study of blood T cell repertoires in COVID-19. Study-level background: The United States, Italy and Spain supplied acute and convalescent COVID-19 samples. T cells, B-cell-depleted T cells, or PBMCs provided the cDNA or gDNA that served as material.

This clone appeared a few times. The CDR3 is made up of 12 amino acids. In germline, CDR1 is WSHSY, CDR2 SAAADI. Trimming removed 9 bases from V and 11 bases from J, with 19 bases in between. Study processing details: Nucleated cell number was recorded as an estimate derived from reference gene primer amplification. Generated by immunoSEQ multiplex PCR, the TCRdb table keeps only in-frame clones and is missing some. That table supplies the V and J calls and clone size; D and trimming were determined from the DNA. The sample carries over 20,000 clones, about four fifths recorded once. The TCR originated in a man in his 70s with acute or convalescent COVID-19. The chain carries TRBV10-2 and TRBJ1-1, with D hard to call. What was sequenced was peripheral blood. Here the CDR3 reads CARTDGMGEAFF. Written as DNA, the CDR3 is TGCGCCAGGACCGACGGAATGGGAGAGGCTTTCTTT.